The 2 T cell receptor beta chains listed next were all sequenced from one sample in a study of blood T cell repertoires in COVID-19. The protocol was immunoSEQ multiplex PCR, while the TCRdb copy is restricted to in-frame clones and leaves out a portion. The table lists some 400,000 clones, around nine tenths of them singletons. What was sequenced was PBMCs or T cells enriched from blood (not recorded which). The receptors originated from a woman aged 25 to 39 who had recovered from COVID-19.

The V call is TRBV11-3, the J call TRBJ1-1, with a possible D match to TRBD1 (6 bases). Trimming shortened V by 0 bases and J by 1 base, and 9 bases separated the two germline ends. This CDR3 region has 15 residues. In germline, CDR1 is SGHNT, CDR2 YENEEA. The CDR3 DNA sequence: TGTGCCAGCAGCTTAGATGGGACAACGAACACTGAAGCTTTCTTT. It codes for CASSLDGTTNTEAFF.

The rearrangement uses TRBV4-3 and TRBJ1-5; 9 bases line up with TRBD1. V gave up 3 bases and J gave up 5 bases; unmatched junction bases: 5. In germline, CDR1 is LGHNA, CDR2 YSLEER. The CDR3 spans 15 residues. The CDR3 loop is CASSHGTGWDQPQHF. Written as DNA, the CDR3 is TGCGCCAGCAGCCACGGGACAGGGTGGGATCAGCCCCAGCATTTT.